A selection of T cell receptor beta chains follows, all from one sample in a study of cytomegalovirus exposure and HLA in healthy donors. Libraries were prepared by immunoSEQ multiplex PCR; TCRdb keeps only in-frame clonotypes and omits some of them. Among some 140,000 clones, roughly 81% were seen once, and the ten largest hold about 1.5%. The sample was PBMCs. These receptors were taken from a woman aged 25 to 39 in good health and CMV-seronegative. The CDR3 runs from the conserved cysteine through the conserved F or W. Fields, in order: D gene, clone size, V gene, J gene, CDR3 protein, CDR3 DNA. D genes are given only for firm matches. For some rows the clone size is stated as once, few or many, or as a class when expanded; others skip it.

d_gene: -; abundance: -; v_gene: TRBV27; j_gene: TRBJ1-2; CDR3aa: CASSLSGRDGYTF; CDR3nt: TGTGCCAGCAGTTTATCGGGCAGGGATGGCTACACCTTC
d_gene: -; abundance: -; v_gene: TRBV4-2; j_gene: TRBJ2-7; CDR3aa: CASSRGGRTALSYEQYF; CDR3nt: TGTGCCAGCAGCCGGGGGGGGAGGACAGCTCTTTCCTACGAGCAGTACTTC
d_gene: TRBD1; abundance: -; v_gene: TRBV19; j_gene: TRBJ1-5; CDR3aa: CASSKTGGNQPQHF; CDR3nt: TGTGCCAGTAGTAAGACAGGGGGCAATCAGCCCCAGCATTTT
d_gene: TRBD2; abundance: -; v_gene: TRBV28; j_gene: TRBJ2-3; CDR3aa: CASSLRLAGGTDTQYF; CDR3nt: TGTGCCAGCAGTCTTCGACTAGCGGGGGGCACAGATACGCAGTATTTT
d_gene: -; abundance: -; v_gene: TRBV6-5; j_gene: TRBJ1-5; CDR3aa: CASSATPGGNQPQHF; CDR3nt: TGTGCCAGCAGTGCGACCCCAGGGGGCAATCAGCCCCAGCATTTT
d_gene: TRBD1; abundance: -; v_gene: TRBV6-4; j_gene: TRBJ2-2; CDR3aa: CASKGDRASTGELFF; CDR3nt: TGTGCCAGCAAAGGGGACAGGGCTTCCACCGGGGAGCTGTTTTTT
d_gene: -; abundance: -; v_gene: TRBV11-3; j_gene: TRBJ2-3; CDR3aa: CASSLGGRSTDTQYF; CDR3nt: TGTGCCAGCAGCTTAGGGGGGAGGAGCACAGATACGCAGTATTTT
d_gene: -; abundance: -; v_gene: TRBV7-8; j_gene: TRBJ2-7; CDR3aa: CASSLERGASYEQYF; CDR3nt: TGTGCCAGCAGCTTAGAACGGGGGGCGTCCTACGAGCAGTACTTC
d_gene: TRBD1; abundance: few; v_gene: TRBV2; j_gene: TRBJ1-6; CDR3aa: CASRTGTANNSPLHF; CDR3nt: TGTGCCAGCAGGACCGGGACAGCGAATAATTCACCCCTCCACTTT
d_gene: TRBD1; abundance: -; v_gene: TRBV6-6; j_gene: TRBJ1-5; CDR3aa: CASSYSNRGYNQPQHF; CDR3nt: TGTGCCAGCAGTTACTCGAACAGGGGTTACAATCAGCCCCAGCATTTT
d_gene: TRBD1; abundance: -; v_gene: TRBV7-7; j_gene: TRBJ2-1; CDR3aa: CASSSSPGTGNEQFF; CDR3nt: TGTGCTAGCAGCTCGTCACCCGGGACAGGGAATGAGCAGTTCTTC
d_gene: -; abundance: -; v_gene: TRBV5-1; j_gene: TRBJ1-5; CDR3aa: CASSPGTNSNQPQHF; CDR3nt: TGCGCCAGCAGCCCGGGGACAAATAGCAATCAGCCCCAGCATTTT
d_gene: -; abundance: -; v_gene: TRBV11-2; j_gene: TRBJ2-6; CDR3aa: CASSMGVSGANVLTF; CDR3nt: TGTGCCAGCAGTATGGGAGTATCTGGGGCCAACGTCCTGACTTTC
d_gene: TRBD1; abundance: once; v_gene: TRBV5-1; j_gene: TRBJ1-4; CDR3aa: CASSQDRGGEKLFF; CDR3nt: TGCGCCAGCAGCCAGGACAGGGGTGGGGAAAAACTGTTTTTT
d_gene: TRBD1; abundance: -; v_gene: TRBV2; j_gene: TRBJ1-5; CDR3aa: CASSEGQGYQPQHF; CDR3nt: TGTGCCAGCAGTGAGGGACAGGGTTATCAGCCCCAGCATTTT
d_gene: TRBD2; abundance: few; v_gene: TRBV29-1; j_gene: TRBJ2-3; CDR3aa: CSVKAGVGTDTQYF; CDR3nt: TGCAGCGTTAAAGCGGGGGTTGGTACAGATACGCAGTATTTT
d_gene: TRBD1; abundance: -; v_gene: TRBV6-5; j_gene: TRBJ1-1; CDR3aa: CASRGQGGAFF; CDR3nt: TGTGCCAGCAGGGGACAGGGAGGGGCTTTCTTT
d_gene: TRBD2; abundance: -; v_gene: TRBV25-1; j_gene: TRBJ2-1; CDR3aa: CASSADSGGGYNEQFF; CDR3nt: TGTGCCAGCAGTGCGGATAGCGGGGGGGGTTACAATGAGCAGTTCTTC
d_gene: -; abundance: -; v_gene: TRBV7-2; j_gene: TRBJ2-1; CDR3aa: CASSLQRIYNEQFF; CDR3nt: TGTGCCAGCAGCTTACAGCGGATTTACAATGAGCAGTTCTTC
d_gene: TRBD1; abundance: few; v_gene: TRBV12-5; j_gene: TRBJ2-2; CDR3aa: CASGLGTRQGNTGELFF; CDR3nt: TGTGCTAGTGGTTTGGGAACCCGACAGGGGAACACCGGGGAGCTGTTTTTT
d_gene: TRBD2; abundance: few; v_gene: TRBV10-3; j_gene: TRBJ2-2; CDR3aa: CASSGGADTGELFF; CDR3nt: TGTGCCTCCTCGGGGGGGGCCGACACCGGGGAGCTGTTTTTT
d_gene: TRBD2; abundance: -; v_gene: TRBV7-3; j_gene: TRBJ2-1; CDR3aa: CASRRAGGNNNEQFF; CDR3nt: TGTGCCAGCAGGCGAGCGGGGGGAAATAACAATGAGCAGTTCTTC
d_gene: -; abundance: -; v_gene: TRBV9; j_gene: TRBJ1-3; CDR3aa: CASSQEQGGWGNTIYF; CDR3nt: TGTGCCAGCAGCCAAGAACAGGGTGGTTGGGGAAACACCATATATTTT
d_gene: -; abundance: -; v_gene: TRBV25-1; j_gene: TRBJ1-6; CDR3aa: CASSESRVIDSPLHF; CDR3nt: TGTGCCAGCAGTGAGTCGCGGGTAATCGATTCACCCCTCCACTTT
d_gene: -; abundance: -; v_gene: TRBV4-1; j_gene: TRBJ2-1; CDR3aa: CASSPRDWSNEQFF; CDR3nt: TGCGCCAGCAGCCCCCGGGACTGGTCCAATGAGCAGTTCTTC
d_gene: -; abundance: -; v_gene: TRBV4-1; j_gene: TRBJ2-7; CDR3aa: CASSREDTAYEQYF; CDR3nt: TGCGCCAGCAGCAGGGAGGACACCGCCTACGAGCAGTACTTC
d_gene: -; abundance: -; v_gene: TRBV28; j_gene: TRBJ1-5; CDR3aa: CASSFIGNQPQHF; CDR3nt: TGTGCCAGCAGTTTTATTGGCAATCAGCCCCAGCATTTT
d_gene: TRBD1; abundance: -; v_gene: TRBV27; j_gene: TRBJ1-1; CDR3aa: CASSPTGQGGTEAFF; CDR3nt: TGTGCCAGCAGTCCTACCGGACAGGGGGGCACTGAAGCTTTCTTT
d_gene: -; abundance: -; v_gene: TRBV25-1; j_gene: TRBJ2-7; CDR3aa: CASSESTDNYEQYF; CDR3nt: TGTGCCAGCAGTGAATCAACAGATAACTACGAGCAGTACTTC
d_gene: TRBD1; abundance: -; v_gene: TRBV9; j_gene: TRBJ2-6; CDR3aa: CASSSTGSAGANVLTF; CDR3nt: TGTGCCAGCAGCTCGACAGGGTCCGCTGGGGCCAACGTCCTGACTTTC
d_gene: TRBD2; abundance: -; v_gene: TRBV5-1; j_gene: TRBJ2-7; CDR3aa: CASSPVPSGVYEQYF; CDR3nt: TGCGCCAGCAGTCCGGTCCCAAGCGGGGTCTACGAGCAGTACTTC
d_gene: TRBD1; abundance: -; v_gene: TRBV6-5; j_gene: TRBJ1-5; CDR3aa: CASSRTGRDQPQHF; CDR3nt: TGTGCCAGCAGTAGGACAGGGAGGGATCAGCCCCAGCATTTT
d_gene: -; abundance: -; v_gene: TRBV5-1; j_gene: TRBJ2-3; CDR3aa: CASSLVGGMDTQYF; CDR3nt: TGCGCCAGCAGCTTGGTCGGGGGTATGGATACGCAGTATTTT
d_gene: TRBD1; abundance: -; v_gene: TRBV5-6; j_gene: TRBJ1-2; CDR3aa: CASSIGQGAGGYTF; CDR3nt: TGTGCCAGCAGCATTGGACAGGGGGCTGGAGGCTACACCTTC
d_gene: TRBD1; abundance: -; v_gene: TRBV27; j_gene: TRBJ1-2; CDR3aa: CASRAFTGGYYGYTF; CDR3nt: TGTGCCAGCAGGGCCTTCACAGGGGGTTACTATGGCTACACCTTC
d_gene: -; abundance: few; v_gene: TRBV25-1; j_gene: TRBJ1-2; CDR3aa: CASSESRTGVAYGYTF; CDR3nt: TGTGCCAGCAGTGAATCTCGGACGGGGGTTGCGTATGGCTACACCTTC
d_gene: -; abundance: -; v_gene: TRBV27; j_gene: TRBJ2-2; CDR3aa: CASSPSRGDYVGELFF; CDR3nt: TGTGCCAGCAGTCCGAGCAGGGGGGATTATGTCGGGGAGCTGTTTTTT
d_gene: -; abundance: -; v_gene: TRBV11-3; j_gene: TRBJ2-1; CDR3aa: CASSLGSSYNEQFF; CDR3nt: TGTGCCAGCAGCTTAGGGAGCTCCTACAATGAGCAGTTCTTC
d_gene: -; abundance: -; v_gene: TRBV2; j_gene: TRBJ1-3; CDR3aa: CASSVEPNSGNTIYF; CDR3nt: TGTGCCAGCAGTGTAGAACCGAACTCTGGAAACACCATATATTTT
d_gene: TRBD1; abundance: -; v_gene: TRBV9; j_gene: TRBJ1-1; CDR3aa: CASSVGQGVSTEAFF; CDR3nt: TGTGCCAGCAGCGTAGGCCAGGGGGTGAGCACTGAAGCTTTCTTT
d_gene: -; abundance: -; v_gene: TRBV4-3; j_gene: TRBJ2-5; CDR3aa: CASSQGTGVVQETQYF; CDR3nt: TGCGCCAGCAGCCAAGGTACCGGGGTGGTACAAGAGACCCAGTACTTC
d_gene: -; abundance: -; v_gene: TRBV19; j_gene: TRBJ2-7; CDR3aa: CASSISGSEEQYF; CDR3nt: TGTGCCAGTAGTATCTCAGGGTCGGAGGAGCAGTACTTC
d_gene: -; abundance: few; v_gene: TRBV2; j_gene: TRBJ2-7; CDR3aa: CASSDEGPPSEQYF; CDR3nt: TGTGCCAGCAGTGATGAGGGTCCCCCGTCCGAGCAGTACTTC
d_gene: -; abundance: -; v_gene: TRBV21-1; j_gene: TRBJ1-1; CDR3aa: CASSASSGTGRTEAFF; CDR3nt: TGTGCCAGCAGCGCAAGTTCCGGGACAGGGCGGACTGAAGCTTTCTTT
d_gene: TRBD2; abundance: few; v_gene: TRBV2; j_gene: TRBJ2-6; CDR3aa: CASSPWGGYGANVLTF; CDR3nt: TGTGCCAGCAGCCCCTGGGGGGGATATGGGGCCAACGTCCTGACTTTC
d_gene: -; abundance: few; v_gene: TRBV19; j_gene: TRBJ1-4; CDR3aa: CASSKGWENEKLFF; CDR3nt: TGTGCCAGTAGTAAGGGGTGGGAAAATGAAAAACTGTTTTTT
d_gene: -; abundance: -; v_gene: TRBV15; j_gene: TRBJ1-1; CDR3aa: CATSRKTGTVNTEAFF; CDR3nt: TGTGCCACCAGCAGAAAAACAGGAACGGTGAACACTGAAGCTTTCTTT
d_gene: TRBD2; abundance: once; v_gene: TRBV9; j_gene: TRBJ2-3; CDR3aa: CASSVGRGGPDTQYF; CDR3nt: TGTGCCAGCAGCGTAGGGCGGGGGGGCCCCGATACGCAGTATTTT
d_gene: TRBD2; abundance: -; v_gene: TRBV20-1; j_gene: TRBJ2-7; CDR3aa: CSAGLAGGQYF; CDR3nt: TGCAGTGCTGGACTAGCGGGGGGGCAGTACTTC
d_gene: TRBD2; abundance: -; v_gene: TRBV5-1; j_gene: TRBJ2-5; CDR3aa: CASRPGGTQETQYF; CDR3nt: TGCGCCAGCAGACCCGGGGGGACCCAAGAGACCCAGTACTTC